Each of the 17 T cell receptor beta chains below was sequenced from the same sample in a study of neurological immune-mediated disorders. TCRdb re-analysed the 5' RACE reads in MiXCR, keeping a single row per CDR3 protein. This sample has about 48,000 distinct CDR3 sequences, with approximately 5.8% found just once. The sequenced sample consisted of CD4+ T cells from blood. These receptors were obtained from a woman aged 18-35 years with multiple sclerosis.

This clonotype was picked up a small number of times. A much larger clone differs by one base, so this may be a read error. CDR3 amino acids: CASSLGDSGVAENIQYF. The CDR3 DNA reads TGCGCCAGCAGCCTGGGGGATAGCGGAGTAGCCGAAAACATTCAGTACTTC. V gene TRBV5-1 combines with J gene TRBJ2-4; D might be TRBD2 (6 bases). Looked up from germline, CDR1 is SGHRS and CDR2 is YFSETQ. This CDR3 spans 17 amino acids.

This clonotype was counted many times. The chain is built from TRBV20-1 and TRBJ2-3; the match to TRBD2 covers 13 bases. In germline, CDR1 is DFQATT, CDR2 SNEGSKA (reference sequence). This CDR3 comprises 18 residues. The V and J ends lost 3 bases and 5 bases, in that order; junction bases with no gene match: 14. CDR3 nucleotide sequence: TGCAGTGCTAGTTCCGGACTAGCGGGAGATTTGGGGTTAGATACGCAGTATTTT. Protein: CSASSGLAGDLGLDTQYF.

J is TRBJ2-2 and V is TRBV12-3 or TRBV12-4; 9 positions match TRBD2. Unmatched junction bases numbered 6, after V lost 0 bases and J lost 7 bases. This CDR3 region has 16 residues. The CDR3 region is CASSLATGLANGELFF. CDR3 DNA sequence: TGTGCCAGCAGTTTAGCCACGGGACTAGCCAACGGGGAGCTGTTTTTT.

This clonotype has ten or more counts. The chain recombines TRBV5-6 with TRBJ1-2; D gene uncertain. The CDR3 totals 13 residues. CDR1 is SGHDT, CDR2 YYEEEE, per germline. V was clipped by 2 bases and J by 2 bases, with 7 bases between them. CDR3 DNA: TGTGCCAGCAGCTTATACCGAAACTATGGCTACACCTTC. Translated, it gives CASSLYRNYGYTF.

This clonotype occurred many times. The rearrangement links TRBV28 to TRBJ2-1, with a tentative D call TRBD1 (6 bases). Per germline, CDR1 MDHEN and CDR2 SYDVKM. CDR3 length: 18 residues. Trimming pared 6 bases from V and 0 bases from J, leaving 21 bases between. For the CDR3, the DNA is TGTGCCAGCAGACATACACCGGGACATAGTTCCTCCTACAATGAGCAGTTCTTC. This translates into CASRHTPGHSSSYNEQFF.

This clonotype was detected ten times or more. The chain uses TRBV20-1 and TRBJ2-3, with 13 positions matching TRBD2. With 0 bases clipped from V and 7 bases from J, the junction kept 4 bases outside the gene matches. The CDR3 has 15 amino acids. The germline V gene encodes CDR1 DFQATT and CDR2 SNEGSKA (reference sequence). CDR3 loop: CSARDLLAGGYTQYF. The CDR3 DNA follows: TGCAGTGCTAGAGATTTACTAGCGGGAGGGTATACGCAGTATTTT.

In this sample, this clonotype is medium-sized (0.01 to 0.1%). V and J are TRBV28 and TRBJ2-2; D unclear. The CDR3 spans 16 residues. The V end was cut by 5 bases, the J end by 2 bases, with 15 bases between. The germline gives CDR1 MDHEN, CDR2 SYDVKM. DNA for the CDR3: TGTGCCAGCAGTCCAGGATTAAGGATTAACACCGGGGAGCTGTTTTTT. It translates to CASSPGLRINTGELFF. Based on the CDR3 plus reference TRBV28 and TRBJ2-2, the full variable domain is DVKVTQSSRYLVKRTGEKVFLECVQDMDHENMFWYRQDPGLGLRLIYFSYDVKMKEKGDIPEGYSVSREKKERFSLILESASTNQTSMYLCASSPGLRINTGELFFGEGSRLTVL.

The chain joins TRBV7-9 to TRBJ2-1; either TRBD1 or TRBD2 may supply D (5 bases each). The CDR3 is 15 amino acids. With 5 bases removed from V and 2 bases from J, the gap between germline ends came to 13 bases. Germline CDR1 reads SEHNR; CDR2 reads FQNEAQ (reference sequence). The CDR3 protein is CASSLVQGAYNEQFF. The CDR3 DNA sequence: TGTGCCAGCAGCCTCGTCCAGGGAGCCTACAATGAGCAGTTCTTC.

This clonotype is classed as medium-sized. The chain uses TRBV28 and TRBJ1-2; D is undetermined. V gave up 4 bases and J gave up 6 bases, with 18 bases separating them. The CDR3 covers 15 residues. The germline V gene encodes CDR1 MDHEN and CDR2 SYDVKM. This CDR3 is CASSSEVAGSDGYTF. Written as DNA, the CDR3 is TGTGCCAGCAGTTCCGAGGTTGCGGGGTCTGATGGCTACACCTTC.

This clonotype has a count of ten or more. The J gene is TRBJ2-3, the V gene TRBV3-1; 13 positions agree with TRBD2. CDR3 length: 19 residues. Trimming removed 4 bases from V and 1 base from J; junction bases left unmatched: 11. The germline gives CDR1 LGHDT, CDR2 YNNKEL (reference sequence). The CDR3 spells CASSPWTSGGIVGTDTQYF. CDR3 DNA: TGTGCCAGCAGCCCCTGGACTAGCGGGGGTATTGTCGGCACAGATACGCAGTATTTT.

The table lists this clonotype with many counts. The chain recombines TRBV6-2 or TRBV6-3 with TRBJ2-6; possibly TRBD1 for D (6 bases). V lost 2 bases and J 0 bases, leaving 8 bases between the germline ends. CDR3 length: 16 amino acids. Germline V lookup: CDR1 MNHEY, CDR2 SVGEGT. CDR3 in amino acids: CASSYPRGSGANVLTF. The DNA for the CDR3 is TGTGCCAGCAGTTACCCCAGGGGCTCTGGGGCCAACGTCCTGACTTTC.

This clonotype has a count of ten or more. The chain couples TRBV28 to TRBJ1-4; no clear D gene. V lost 2 bases, J lost 7 bases, and 5 bases lay in between. Germline V gene data show CDR1 as MDHEN and CDR2 as SYDVKM. CDR3 length: 12 residues. CDR3 DNA sequence: TGTGCCAGCAGTTTAAGGGTTGAAAAACTGTTTTTT. Its protein product is CASSLRVEKLFF.

This clonotype showed up just a few times. The chain links TRBV24-1 to TRBJ2-5, with 9 bases fitting TRBD1. The V segment lost 5 bases and the J segment 5 bases; nucleotides outside the gene matches: 5. Germline V lookup: CDR1 KGHDR, CDR2 SFDVKD. The CDR3 has 14 residues. The CDR3: CATSGQGEVETQYF. The DNA for the CDR3 is TGTGCCACCAGTGGACAGGGGGAGGTGGAGACCCAGTACTTC.

This clonotype was counted many times. This chain connects TRBV7-2 to TRBJ2-3; the match to TRBD2 covers 14 bases. The CDR3 has 16 amino acids. J gave up 7 bases and V 5 bases, and 8 bases lay outside the gene matches. CDR1 and CDR2 (germline): SGHTA, FQGNSA. The CDR3 spells CASSPGTSGSRHTQYF. CDR3 in DNA: TGTGCCAGCAGCCCCGGGACTAGCGGGAGTCGACATACGCAGTATTTT.

At least ten counts were recorded for this clonotype. The chain is built from TRBV29-1 and TRBJ1-2; D is possibly TRBD1 (6 bases). Per the germline V gene, CDR1 is SQVTM and CDR2 is ANQGSEA. There are 11 residues in the CDR3. V was shortened by 7 bases and J by 1 base, with 7 bases between the two germline ends. CDR3 sequence reads: CSDRVNYGYTF. In DNA, the CDR3 is TGCAGCGACAGGGTTAACTATGGCTACACCTTC. The variable domain in full, with the rest retrieved from reference TRBV29-1 and TRBJ1-2, is SAVISQKPSRDICQRGTSLTIQCQVDSQVTMMFWYRQQPGQSLTLIATANQGSEATYESGFVIDKFPISRPNLTFSTLTVSNMSPEDSSIYLCSDRVNYGYTFGSGTRLTVV.

This clonotype was found many times. V and J are TRBV20-1 and TRBJ1-1; no definite D call. The CDR3 spans 13 residues. Germline values: CDR1 DFQATT, CDR2 SNEGSKA (reference sequence). V lost 5 bases and J 3 bases, leaving 13 bases between the germline ends. CDR3 sequence reads: CSALDMRDTEAFF. Here the CDR3 DNA reads TGCAGTGCTCTAGACATGAGGGACACTGAAGCTTTCTTT.

There are many counts of this clonotype. This chain joins TRBV9 and TRBJ2-1; 12 bases align to TRBD2. From germline, CDR1 is SGDLS and CDR2 YYNGEE. The CDR3 loop spans 16 amino acids. The V gene end was trimmed by 4 bases and the J gene end by 6 bases; junction bases not matched to a gene: 8. The CDR3 reads CASSTRLAGVVNEQFF. The CDR3, as DNA: TGTGCCAGCAGCACCAGACTAGCGGGAGTGGTCAATGAGCAGTTCTTC.